This T cell receptor beta chain stems from a study of control samples from healthy donors and cancer patients. This CDR3 has 15 residues. V shed 6 bases and J 3 bases; nucleotides not matched to a gene: 3. Germline loops: CDR1 WNHNN, CDR2 SYGVQD (reference sequence). The assay was immunoSEQ multiplex PCR, and TCRdb's table has in-frame clones only and misses some. The sample records approximately 170,000 clones, around nine tenths being singletons. Sample: blood. The rearrangement joins TRBV10-1 to TRBJ2-3, with 13 positions matching TRBD2. This receptor was identified in a man aged 25 to 40 in good health. The CDR3 DNA sequence: TGCGCCAGCAGGCCGGGACTAGCGGGGACAGATACGCAGTATTTT. Protein: CASRPGLAGTDTQYF.